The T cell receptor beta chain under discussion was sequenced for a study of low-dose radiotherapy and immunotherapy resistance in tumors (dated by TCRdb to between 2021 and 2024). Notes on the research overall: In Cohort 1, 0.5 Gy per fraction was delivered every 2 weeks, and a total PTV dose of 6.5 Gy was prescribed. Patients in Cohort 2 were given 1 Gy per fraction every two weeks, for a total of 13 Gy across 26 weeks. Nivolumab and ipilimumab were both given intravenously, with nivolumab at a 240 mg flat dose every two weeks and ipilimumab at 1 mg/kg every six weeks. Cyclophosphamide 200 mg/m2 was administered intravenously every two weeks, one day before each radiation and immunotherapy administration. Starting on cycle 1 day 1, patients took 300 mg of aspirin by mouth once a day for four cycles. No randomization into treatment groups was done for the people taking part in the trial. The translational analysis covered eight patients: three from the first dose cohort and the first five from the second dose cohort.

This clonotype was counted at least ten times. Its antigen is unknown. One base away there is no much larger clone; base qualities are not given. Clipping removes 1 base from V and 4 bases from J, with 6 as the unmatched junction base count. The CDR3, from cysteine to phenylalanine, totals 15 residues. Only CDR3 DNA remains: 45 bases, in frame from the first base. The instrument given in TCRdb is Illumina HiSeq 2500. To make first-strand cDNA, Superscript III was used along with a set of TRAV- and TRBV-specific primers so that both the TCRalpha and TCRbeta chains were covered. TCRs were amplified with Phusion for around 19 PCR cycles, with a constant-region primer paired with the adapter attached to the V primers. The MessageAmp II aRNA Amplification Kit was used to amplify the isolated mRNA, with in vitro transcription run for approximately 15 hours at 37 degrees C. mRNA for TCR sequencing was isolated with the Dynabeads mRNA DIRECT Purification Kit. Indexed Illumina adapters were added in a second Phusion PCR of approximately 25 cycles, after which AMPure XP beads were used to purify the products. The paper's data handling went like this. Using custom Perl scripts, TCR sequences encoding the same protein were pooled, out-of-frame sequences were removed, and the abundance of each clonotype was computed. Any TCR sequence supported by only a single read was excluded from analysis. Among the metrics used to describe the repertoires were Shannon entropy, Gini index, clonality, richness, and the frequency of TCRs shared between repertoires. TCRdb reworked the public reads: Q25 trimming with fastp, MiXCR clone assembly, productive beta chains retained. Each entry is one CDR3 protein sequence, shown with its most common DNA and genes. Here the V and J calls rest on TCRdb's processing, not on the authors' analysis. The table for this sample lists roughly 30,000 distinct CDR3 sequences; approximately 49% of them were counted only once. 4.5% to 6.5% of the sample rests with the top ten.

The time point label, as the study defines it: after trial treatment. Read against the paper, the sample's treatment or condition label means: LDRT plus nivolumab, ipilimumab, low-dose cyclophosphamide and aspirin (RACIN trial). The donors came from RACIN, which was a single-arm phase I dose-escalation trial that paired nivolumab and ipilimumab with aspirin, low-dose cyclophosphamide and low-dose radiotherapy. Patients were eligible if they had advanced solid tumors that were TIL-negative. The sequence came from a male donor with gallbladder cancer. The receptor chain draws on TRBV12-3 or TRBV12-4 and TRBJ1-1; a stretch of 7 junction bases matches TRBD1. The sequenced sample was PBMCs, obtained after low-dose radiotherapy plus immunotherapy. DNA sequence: TGTGCCAGCAGTTTAGAACCAGGGGGACTCACTGAAGCTTTCTTT. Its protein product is CASSLEPGGLTEAFF.